This TCR beta chain was recorded in a study of cytotoxic CD8 clonotypes in ibrutinib-treated CLL. Study details: Within the patient group, about a dozen were relapsed/refractory and approximately 16 treatment-naive, and 17 were IGHV unmutated. Study-wide findings and caveats: Patients had baseline clonality above age-matched healthy donors, and this clonality moved with circulating CD8+ T-cell counts.

Concerning this clone itself: The target antigen is unknown.

Library input was around 2 micrograms of DNA from cryopreserved PBMCs. Germline loops: CDR1 SGHTA, CDR2 FQGNSA. J gave up 8 bases and V 0 bases, and 3 bases lay outside the gene matches. CDR3 length: 13 residues. Targeted sequencing depth ranged from 1 in 200,000 to 1 in 1 million T cells. Sequenced by immunoSEQ multiplex PCR; TCRdb stores in-frame clones only, minus some. The sample has over 120,000 clones; about 80% are singletons. Here the sequenced sample was PBMCs, taken after 24 months of ibrutinib treatment. The V and J genes are TRBV7-2 and TRBJ2-5, with 7 bases fitting TRBD2. The TCR was taken from a human donor with chronic lymphocytic leukemia. CDR3 loop: CASSLAGLTTQYF. The CDR3 region has the DNA TGTGCCAGCAGCTTAGCGGGACTAACCACCCAGTACTTC.